This TCR beta chain is drawn from a study of CD8 T cells in ankylosing spondylitis. This clonotype was seen more than once but under ten times. Its antigen is undetermined. Whole-study results and caveats: What appeared characteristic of ankylosing spondylitis blood was a TCR beta motif of 7 or 8 highly homologous variants.

MiXCR was run by TCRdb on the 5' RACE reads, yielding one entry per CDR3 protein. The sample contains just under 550,000 distinct CDR3 sequences, more than 9.5% of which appear only once. The source is a male donor with ankylosing spondylitis. Specimen: blood, either unsorted or a sorted T cell fraction (not recorded which).

The DNA for the CDR3 is TGTGCCAGCAGCCCAAGCCCGGGACAGGGATCCACAGATACGCAGTATTTT. This codes for CASSPSPGQGSTDTQYF. This rearrangement joins TRBV13 to TRBJ2-3; 9 bases line up with TRBD1. The CDR3 contains 17 residues. In germline, CDR1 is PRHDT, CDR2 FYEKMQ (reference sequence). The trim removed 5 bases at V and 2 bases at J, leaving 11 bases unmatched.